Listed below are T cell receptor beta chains from one sample, sequenced in a study of cytotoxic CD8 clonotypes in ibrutinib-treated CLL. Profiling relied on immunoSEQ multiplex PCR, and the TCRdb table lists in-frame clones only, not all of them. In the table there are 65,000 to 95,000 clones, roughly 84% of which are singletons. The input for sequencing was PBMCs, taken before ibrutinib treatment. The receptors originated from a human donor with chronic lymphocytic leukemia. The CDR3 runs from the conserved cysteine through the conserved F or W. A D gene is named only where the DNA matches it firmly. A clone size is listed for some rows: how often the clone was seen (once, few, many), or a class if it is expanded.

CDR3 length,V gene,J gene,clone size,D gene,CDR3 DNA,CDR3 protein
17,TRBV5-5,TRBJ2-7,NA,TRBD1,TGTGCCAGCAGCCTGAGTCTTGGACAGGGAAATTTGTACGAGCAGTACTTC,CASSLSLGQGNLYEQYF
15,TRBV19,TRBJ1-2,many,NA,TGTGCCAGTAATTCCCCTGAAAAAGCTAACTATGGCTACACCTTC,CASNSPEKANYGYTF
15,TRBV30,TRBJ2-1,NA,NA,TGTGCCCGTGGGGGTCAAACACCCCCCTACAATGAGCAGTTCTTC,CARGGQTPPYNEQFF
16,TRBV9,TRBJ1-5,few,NA,TGTGCCAGCAGCGTAGGTTTCGGGACAAGCAATCAGCCCCAGCATTTT,CASSVGFGTSNQPQHF
12,TRBV7-2,TRBJ1-1,medium-sized,NA,TGTGCCAGCAGCCGGGGGAACACTGAAGCTTTCTTT,CASSRGNTEAFF
15,TRBV7-9,TRBJ1-1,once,NA,TGTGCCAGCAGCTTAGCACAGGCAAAGAACACTGAAGCTTTCTTT,CASSLAQAKNTEAFF
16,TRBV27,TRBJ1-4,once,NA,TGTGCCAGCAGTTTCTTAAGGGACGGGACTAATGAAAAACTGTTTTTT,CASSFLRDGTNEKLFF
14,TRBV6-1,TRBJ1-1,NA,NA,TGTGCCAGCAGTGAAAGGCACAGGAACACTGAAGCTTTCTTT,CASSERHRNTEAFF
16,TRBV4-1,TRBJ2-1,NA,NA,TGCGCCAGCAGCCAAGATGGGCCTAGCGAGATCAATGAGCAGTTCTTC,CASSQDGPSEINEQFF
16,TRBV11-2,TRBJ2-1,few,NA,TGTGCCAGCAGCGAGAGGACGTGGAGCTCCTACAATGAGCAGTTCTTC,CASSERTWSSYNEQFF
11,TRBV29-1,TRBJ1-1,NA,NA,TGCAGCGTTGCCAGCCGTGGTGAAGCTTTCTTT,CSVASRGEAFF
15,TRBV6-6,TRBJ1-5,NA,TRBD1,TGTGCCAGCAGTCTGGACAGGGGCGGGATTCAGCCCCAGCATTTT,CASSLDRGGIQPQHF
11,TRBV5-6,TRBJ2-1,NA,NA,TGTGCCAGCAGTATCTTCGATGAGCAGTTCTTC,CASSIFDEQFF
15,TRBV5-8,TRBJ2-7,NA,NA,TGTGCCAGCAGCTTTCTCCCCCCAGGGTTAGACGAGCAGTACTTC,CASSFLPPGLDEQYF
13,TRBV27,TRBJ2-7,NA,NA,TGTGCCAGCAGCCCCTCCCGGGACTACGAGCAGTACTTC,CASSPSRDYEQYF
19,TRBV2,TRBJ2-6,NA,NA,TGTGCCAGCACCCGGGAAAAAAAAGGGGTTCCGTCTGGGGCCAACGTCCTGACTTTC,CASTREKKGVPSGANVLTF
16,TRBV5-1,TRBJ1-1,NA,NA,TGCGCCAGCAGCCTAACCCTGACGGGTCCGAACACTGAAGCTTTCTTT,CASSLTLTGPNTEAFF
15,TRBV4-1,TRBJ2-7,few,TRBD2,TGCGCCAGCAGACTAGAACTAGCGGGATTCTACGAGCAGTACTTC,CASRLELAGFYEQYF
16,TRBV29-1,TRBJ2-5,once,TRBD2,TGCAGCGTTGAAGCCGGAGGGCTAGCGGGTTCGGAGACCCAGTACTTC,CSVEAGGLAGSETQYF
15,TRBV18,TRBJ1-2,NA,NA,TGTGCCAGCTCACCAGGGCCCCTAAACAACTATGGCTACACCTTC,CASSPGPLNNYGYTF
11,TRBV6-1,TRBJ1-3,NA,NA,TGTGCCAGCAGTGACCTAACTCGGATATATTTT,CASSDLTRIYF
15,TRBV9,TRBJ1-5,NA,NA,TGTGCCAGCAGCGCAAATGAGTATAGCAATCAGCCCCAGCATTTT,CASSANEYSNQPQHF
11,TRBV2,TRBJ1-1,NA,NA,TGTGCCAGCGGAGAGTGGCGTGAAGCTTTCTTT,CASGEWREAFF
15,TRBV7-2,TRBJ2-7,NA,NA,TGTGCCAGCAGTTCGACGCCCGGTGTGTCCTACGAGCAGTACTTC,CASSSTPGVSYEQYF
12,TRBV5-1,TRBJ2-7,NA,NA,TGCGCCAGCAGCTCGACGGGTGGCGAGCAGTACTTC,CASSSTGGEQYF
13,TRBV29-1,TRBJ1-1,NA,TRBD1,TGCAGCGTTGATACAGGGGTGAACACTGAAGCTTTCTTT,CSVDTGVNTEAFF